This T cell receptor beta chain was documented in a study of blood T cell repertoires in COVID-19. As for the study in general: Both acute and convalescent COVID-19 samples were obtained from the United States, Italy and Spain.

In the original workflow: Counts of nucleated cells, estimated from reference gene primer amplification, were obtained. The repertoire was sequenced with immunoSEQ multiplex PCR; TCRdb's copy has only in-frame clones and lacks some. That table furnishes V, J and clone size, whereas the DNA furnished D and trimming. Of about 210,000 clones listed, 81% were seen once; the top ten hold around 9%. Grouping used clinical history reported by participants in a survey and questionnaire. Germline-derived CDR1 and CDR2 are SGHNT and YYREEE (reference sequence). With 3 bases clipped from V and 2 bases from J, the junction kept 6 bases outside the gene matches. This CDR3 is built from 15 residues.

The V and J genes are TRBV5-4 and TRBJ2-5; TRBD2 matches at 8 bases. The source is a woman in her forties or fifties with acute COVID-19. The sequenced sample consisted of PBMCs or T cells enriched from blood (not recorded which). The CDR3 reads CASSSTGGPQETQYF. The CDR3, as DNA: TGTGCCAGCAGCTCTACGGGGGGGCCACAAGAGACCCAGTACTTC.